The clone carrying this TCR beta chain has only one observation. Its antigen remains unidentified. This entry belongs to a study of T cell responses to AZD1222 COVID-19 vaccine. Whole-study context: Second doses that came at about 4 or about 12 weeks were put together. Regarding the study as a whole: Just five to seven AZD1222 recipients tested seropositive at baseline. Repertoire sampling occurred only after the peak T cell response.

The V and J ends lost 2 bases and 6 bases respectively, with 13 bases between them. CDR1 and CDR2 from the germline V gene are SGHTS and YDEGEE. The CDR3 loop spans 14 amino acids. Profiled with immunoSEQ multiplex PCR; TCRdb holds only in-frame clones, not every one. Among over 120,000 clones listed, about 92% were seen once. The chain uses TRBV5-8 and TRBJ2-3; D is possibly TRBD1 (7 bases). The sequencing used peripheral blood, collected on day 0 of AZD1222 vaccination. This receptor was obtained from an adult in good health. The CDR3 reads CASSFRGDEDTQYF. The CDR3 bases are TGTGCCAGCAGCTTCAGGGGGGATGAGGATACGCAGTATTTT.